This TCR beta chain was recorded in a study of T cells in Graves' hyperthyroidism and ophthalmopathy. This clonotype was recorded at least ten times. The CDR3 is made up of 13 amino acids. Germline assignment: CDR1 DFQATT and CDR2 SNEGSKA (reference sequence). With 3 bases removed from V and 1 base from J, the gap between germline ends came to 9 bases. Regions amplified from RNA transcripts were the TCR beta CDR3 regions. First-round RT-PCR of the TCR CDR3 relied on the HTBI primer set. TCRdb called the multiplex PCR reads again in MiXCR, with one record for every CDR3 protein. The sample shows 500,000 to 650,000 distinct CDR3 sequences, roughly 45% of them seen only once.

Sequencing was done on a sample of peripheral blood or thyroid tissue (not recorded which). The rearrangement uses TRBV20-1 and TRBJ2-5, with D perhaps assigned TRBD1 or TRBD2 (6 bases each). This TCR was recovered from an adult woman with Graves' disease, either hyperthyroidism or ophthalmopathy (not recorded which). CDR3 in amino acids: CSASRGGQETQYF. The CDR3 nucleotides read TGCAGTGCTAGCAGGGGAGGCCAAGAGACCCAGTACTTC.